Listed here is a single TCR beta chain. Germline CDR1 is SGDLS and CDR2 is YYNGEE. With V trimmed by 4 bases and J by 5 bases, 17 bases remained unmatched. This CDR3 region has 18 residues. Produced via immunoSEQ multiplex PCR; TCRdb's table is partial and in-frame only. The table includes about 92,000 clones, 80% to 95% detected once. These data are taken from a study of T cell changes during pregnancy in multiple sclerosis. The rearrangement links TRBV9 to TRBJ2-1, with 8 bases identical to TRBD2. Sequencing was performed on peripheral blood, taken in the first trimester of pregnancy. The receptor comes from a female donor with multiple sclerosis, enrolled in a pregnancy study. In nucleotides, the CDR3 is TGTGCCAGCAGCCCCCTCGTTAATGCAGCGGGAGCCAACAATGAGCAGTTCTTC. Translation gives CASSPLVNAAGANNEQFF.